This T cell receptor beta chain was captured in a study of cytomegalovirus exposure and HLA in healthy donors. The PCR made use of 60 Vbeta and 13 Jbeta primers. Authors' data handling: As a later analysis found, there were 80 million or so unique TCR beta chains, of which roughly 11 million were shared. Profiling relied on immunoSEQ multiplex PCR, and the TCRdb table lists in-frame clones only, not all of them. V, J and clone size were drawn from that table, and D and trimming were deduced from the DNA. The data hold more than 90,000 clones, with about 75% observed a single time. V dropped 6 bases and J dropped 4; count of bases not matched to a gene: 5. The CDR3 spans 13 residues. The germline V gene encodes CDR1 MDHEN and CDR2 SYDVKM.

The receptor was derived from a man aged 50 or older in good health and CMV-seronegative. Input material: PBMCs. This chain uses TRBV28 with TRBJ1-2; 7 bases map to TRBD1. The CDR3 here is CASRQGLGYGYTF. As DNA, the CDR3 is TGTGCCAGCAGACAGGGGCTTGGCTATGGCTACACCTTC.